A single sample is the source of the 2 T cell receptor beta chains below, sequenced in a study of T cell responses to AZD1222 COVID-19 vaccine. Data came from immunoSEQ multiplex PCR; TCRdb stores just in-frame clones and leaves some out. The sample gives under 150,000 clones, 90% to 95% of which show up once; 2.8% is in the top ten. This specimen was peripheral blood, taken on day 0 of AZD1222 vaccination. The receptors here all came from an adult in good health.

This clone appeared a single time. The chain uses TRBV11-2 and TRBJ2-3, with TRBD2 matching 8 bases. After removal of 6 bases from V and 6 bases from J, the junction contained 11 bases not matched to a gene. From germline, CDR1 is SGHAT and CDR2 FQNNGV. CDR3 length: 15 amino acids. The CDR3 reads CASRTIAGRGDTQYF. The CDR3 nucleotides read TGTGCCAGCAGGACCATAGCGGGAAGGGGCGATACGCAGTATTTT.

The chain uses TRBV2 and TRBJ2-7; 7 nucleotides align to TRBD2. Germline V CDR1 and CDR2: SNHLY, FYNNEI. This CDR3 is built from 14 residues. V dropped 2 bases and J dropped 2; count of bases not matched to a gene: 3. In nucleotides, the CDR3 is TGTGCCAGCAGTGAATCCCGGGGGGCCTACGAGCAGTACTTC. This codes for CASSESRGAYEQYF.